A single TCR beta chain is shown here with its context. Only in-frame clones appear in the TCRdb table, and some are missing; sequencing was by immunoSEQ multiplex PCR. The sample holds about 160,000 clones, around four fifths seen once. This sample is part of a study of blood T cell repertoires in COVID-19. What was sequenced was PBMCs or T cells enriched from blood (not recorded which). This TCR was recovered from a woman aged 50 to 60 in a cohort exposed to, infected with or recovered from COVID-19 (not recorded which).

CDR3 DNA sequence: TGTGCCAGCAGTTTAAGTATACCCGGACAGGGGGGGAATGGCTACACCTTC. It is translated as CASSLSIPGQGGNGYTF. The rearrangement joins TRBV28 to TRBJ1-2, with 10 positions matching TRBD1. CDR3 length: 17 residues. The V gene's germline CDR1 is MDHEN and CDR2 SYDVKM. Losses at the gene ends were 2 bases for V and 6 bases for J; bases not matched to a gene: 12.